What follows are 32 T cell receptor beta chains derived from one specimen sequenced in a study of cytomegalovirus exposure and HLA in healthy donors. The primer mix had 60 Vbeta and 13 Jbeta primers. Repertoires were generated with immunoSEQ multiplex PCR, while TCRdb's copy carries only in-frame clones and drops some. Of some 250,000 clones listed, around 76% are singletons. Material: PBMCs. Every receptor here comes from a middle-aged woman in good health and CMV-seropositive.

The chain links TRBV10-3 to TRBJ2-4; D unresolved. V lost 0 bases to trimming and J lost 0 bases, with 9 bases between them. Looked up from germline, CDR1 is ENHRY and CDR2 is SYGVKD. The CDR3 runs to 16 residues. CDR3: CAISESRNLAKNIQYF. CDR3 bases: TGTGCCATCAGTGAGTCGAGGAACCTAGCCAAAAACATTCAGTACTTC.

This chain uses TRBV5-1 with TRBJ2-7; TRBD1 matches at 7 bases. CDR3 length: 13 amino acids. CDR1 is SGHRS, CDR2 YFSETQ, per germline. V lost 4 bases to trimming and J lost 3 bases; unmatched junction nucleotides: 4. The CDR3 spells CASSRQGRYEQYF. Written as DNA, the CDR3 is TGCGCCAGCAGCCGACAGGGACGCTACGAGCAGTACTTC.

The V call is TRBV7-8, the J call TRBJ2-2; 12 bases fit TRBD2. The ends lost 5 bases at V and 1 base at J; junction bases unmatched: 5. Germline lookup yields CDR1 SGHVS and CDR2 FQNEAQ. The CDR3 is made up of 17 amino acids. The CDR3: CASSKLAGGENTGELFF. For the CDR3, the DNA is TGTGCCAGCAGCAAACTAGCGGGGGGCGAGAACACCGGGGAGCTGTTTTTT.

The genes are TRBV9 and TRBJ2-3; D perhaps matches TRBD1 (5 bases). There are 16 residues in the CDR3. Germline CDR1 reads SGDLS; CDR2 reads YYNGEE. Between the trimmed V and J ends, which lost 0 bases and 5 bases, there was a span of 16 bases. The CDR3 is CASSVARQRQGDTQYF. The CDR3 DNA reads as TGTGCCAGCAGCGTAGCTCGACAGAGGCAAGGAGATACGCAGTATTTT.

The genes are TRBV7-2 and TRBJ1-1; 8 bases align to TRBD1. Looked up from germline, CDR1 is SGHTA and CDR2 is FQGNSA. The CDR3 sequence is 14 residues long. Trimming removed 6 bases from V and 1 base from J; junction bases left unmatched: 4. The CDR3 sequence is CASRRDRQNTEAFF. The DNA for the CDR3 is TGTGCCAGCAGAAGGGACAGGCAGAACACTGAAGCTTTCTTT.

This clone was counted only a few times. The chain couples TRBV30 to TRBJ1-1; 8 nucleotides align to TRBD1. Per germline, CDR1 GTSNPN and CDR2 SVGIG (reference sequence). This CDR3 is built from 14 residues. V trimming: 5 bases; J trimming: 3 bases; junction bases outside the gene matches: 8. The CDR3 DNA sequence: TGTGCCTGGCATTTGTTCAGGGGGCACACTGAAGCTTTCTTT. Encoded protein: CAWHLFRGHTEAFF.

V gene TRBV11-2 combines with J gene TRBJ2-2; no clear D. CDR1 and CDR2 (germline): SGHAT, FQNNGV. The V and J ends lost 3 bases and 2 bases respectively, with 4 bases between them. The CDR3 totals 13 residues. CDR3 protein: CASSFQNTGELFF. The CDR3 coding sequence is TGTGCCAGCAGCTTCCAAAACACCGGGGAGCTGTTTTTT. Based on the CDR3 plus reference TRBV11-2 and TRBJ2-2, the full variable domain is EAGVAQSPRYKIIEKRQSVAFWCNPISGHATLYWYQQILGQGPKLLIQFQNNGVVDDSQLPKDRFSAERLKGVDSTLKIQPAKLEDSAVYLCASSFQNTGELFFGEGSRLTVL.

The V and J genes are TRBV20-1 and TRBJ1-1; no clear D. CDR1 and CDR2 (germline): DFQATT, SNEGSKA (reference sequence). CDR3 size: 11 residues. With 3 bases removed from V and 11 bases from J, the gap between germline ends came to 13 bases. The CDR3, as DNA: TGCAGTGCTAGGAGAGAGGCCGTGGCTTTCTTT. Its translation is CSARREAVAFF.

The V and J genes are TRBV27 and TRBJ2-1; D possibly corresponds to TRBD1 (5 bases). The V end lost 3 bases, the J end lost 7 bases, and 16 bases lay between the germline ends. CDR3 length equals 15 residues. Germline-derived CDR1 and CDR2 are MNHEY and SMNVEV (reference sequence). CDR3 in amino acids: CASSFRGLTRNEQFF. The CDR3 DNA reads TGTGCCAGCAGTTTTAGGGGCCTTACAAGGAATGAGCAGTTCTTC.

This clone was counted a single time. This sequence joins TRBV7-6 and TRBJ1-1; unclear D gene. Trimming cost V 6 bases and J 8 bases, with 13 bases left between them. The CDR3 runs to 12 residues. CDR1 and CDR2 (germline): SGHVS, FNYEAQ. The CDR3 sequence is CASSPGGAEAFF. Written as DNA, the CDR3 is TGTGCCAGCAGTCCCGGCGGAGCGGAAGCTTTCTTT.

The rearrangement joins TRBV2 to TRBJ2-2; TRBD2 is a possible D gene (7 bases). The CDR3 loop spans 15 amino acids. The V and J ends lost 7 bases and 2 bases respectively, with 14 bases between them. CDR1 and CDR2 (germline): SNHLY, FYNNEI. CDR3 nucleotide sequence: TGTGCCAGCAAAGGGGGGGGCGCAAACACCGGGGAGCTGTTTTTT. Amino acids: CASKGGGANTGELFF.

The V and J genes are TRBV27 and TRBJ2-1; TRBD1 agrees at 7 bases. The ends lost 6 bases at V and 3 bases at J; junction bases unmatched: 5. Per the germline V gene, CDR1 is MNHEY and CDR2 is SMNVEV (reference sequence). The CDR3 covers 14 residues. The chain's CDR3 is CASSRTGLYNEQFF. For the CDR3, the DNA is TGTGCCAGCAGCCGGACAGGACTCTACAATGAGCAGTTCTTC.

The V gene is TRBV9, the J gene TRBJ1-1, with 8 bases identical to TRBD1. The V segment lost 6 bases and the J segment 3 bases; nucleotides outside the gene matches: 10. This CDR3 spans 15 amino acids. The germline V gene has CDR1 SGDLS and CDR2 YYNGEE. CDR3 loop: CASTTGGVLDTEAFF. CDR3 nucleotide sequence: TGTGCCAGCACTACAGGGGGGGTTCTGGACACTGAAGCTTTCTTT.

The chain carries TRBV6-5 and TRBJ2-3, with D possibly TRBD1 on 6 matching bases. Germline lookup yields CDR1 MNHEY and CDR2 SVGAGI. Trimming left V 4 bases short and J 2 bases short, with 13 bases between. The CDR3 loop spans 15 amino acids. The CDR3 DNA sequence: TGTGCCAGCAGTTCTTTCAGGGGAATCACAGATACGCAGTATTTT. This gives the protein CASSSFRGITDTQYF.

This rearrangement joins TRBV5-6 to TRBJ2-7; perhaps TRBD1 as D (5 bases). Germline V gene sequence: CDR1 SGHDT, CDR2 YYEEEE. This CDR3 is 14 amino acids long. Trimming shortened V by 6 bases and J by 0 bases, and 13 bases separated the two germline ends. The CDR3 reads CASTIPGHSYEQYF. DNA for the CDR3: TGTGCCAGCACCATACCCGGACACTCCTACGAGCAGTACTTC.

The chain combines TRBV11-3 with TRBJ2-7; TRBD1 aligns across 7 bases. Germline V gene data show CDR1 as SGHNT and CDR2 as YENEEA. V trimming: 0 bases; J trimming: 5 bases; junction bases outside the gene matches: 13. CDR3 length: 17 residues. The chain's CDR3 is CASSLDEGAITSDEQYF. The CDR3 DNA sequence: TGTGCCAGCAGCTTAGATGAGGGGGCGATCACCAGCGACGAGCAGTACTTC.

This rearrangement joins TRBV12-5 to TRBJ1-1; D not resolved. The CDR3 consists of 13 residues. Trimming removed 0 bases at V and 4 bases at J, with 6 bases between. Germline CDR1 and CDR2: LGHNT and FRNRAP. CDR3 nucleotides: TGTGCTAGTGGTTTGGTAACGGTCACTGAAGCTTTCTTT. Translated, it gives CASGLVTVTEAFF.

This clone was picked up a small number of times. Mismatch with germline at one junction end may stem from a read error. The DNA for the CDR3 is TGTGCTAGCAGCTTAGGCCCAGGGAACGAGCAGTACTTC. It codes for CASSLGPGNEQYF. The chain carries TRBV7-7 and TRBJ2-7; a possible D gene is TRBD1 (5 bases). In germline, CDR1 is SSHAT, CDR2 FNYEAQ (reference sequence). CDR3 length: 13 amino acids.

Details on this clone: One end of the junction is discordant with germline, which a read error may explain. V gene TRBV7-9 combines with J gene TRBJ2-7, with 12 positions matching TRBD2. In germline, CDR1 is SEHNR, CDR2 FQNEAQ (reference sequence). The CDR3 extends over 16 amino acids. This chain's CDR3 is CSSSLLTSGSSYEQYF. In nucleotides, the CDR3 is TGTTCCAGCAGCCTCCTGACTAGCGGGAGCTCCTACGAGCAGTACTTC.

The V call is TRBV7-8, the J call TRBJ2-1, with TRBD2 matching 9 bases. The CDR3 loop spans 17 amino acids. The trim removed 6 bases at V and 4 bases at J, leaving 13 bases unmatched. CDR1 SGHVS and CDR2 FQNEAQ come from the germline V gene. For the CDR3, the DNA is TGTGCCAGCAGGTTAACGTCTAGCGGGGTGCCTTACAATGAGCAGTTCTTC. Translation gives CASRLTSSGVPYNEQFF.

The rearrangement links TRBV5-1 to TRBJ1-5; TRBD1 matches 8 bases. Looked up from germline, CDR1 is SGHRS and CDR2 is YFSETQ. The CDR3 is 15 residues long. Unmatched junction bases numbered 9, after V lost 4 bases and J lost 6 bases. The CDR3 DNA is TGCGCCAGCAGCCCGGGGACAGGCGGCTCTCAGCCCCAGCATTTT. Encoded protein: CASSPGTGGSQPQHF. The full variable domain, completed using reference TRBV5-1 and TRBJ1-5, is KAGVTQTPRYLIKTRGQQVTLSCSPISGHRSVSWYQQTPGQGLQFLFEYFSETQRNKGNFPGRFSGRQFSNSRSEMNVSTLELGDSALYLCASSPGTGGSQPQHFGDGTRLSIL.

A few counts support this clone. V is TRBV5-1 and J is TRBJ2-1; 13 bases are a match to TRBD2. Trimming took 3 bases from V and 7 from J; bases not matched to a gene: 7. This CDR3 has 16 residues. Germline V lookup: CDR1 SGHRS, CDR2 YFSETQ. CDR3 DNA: TGCGCCAGCAGCTCGGGTGGGACTAGCGGGGATAATGAGCAGTTCTTC. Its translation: CASSSGGTSGDNEQFF. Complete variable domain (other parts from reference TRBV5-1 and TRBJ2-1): KAGVTQTPRYLIKTRGQQVTLSCSPISGHRSVSWYQQTPGQGLQFLFEYFSETQRNKGNFPGRFSGRQFSNSRSEMNVSTLELGDSALYLCASSSGGTSGDNEQFFGPGTRLTVL.

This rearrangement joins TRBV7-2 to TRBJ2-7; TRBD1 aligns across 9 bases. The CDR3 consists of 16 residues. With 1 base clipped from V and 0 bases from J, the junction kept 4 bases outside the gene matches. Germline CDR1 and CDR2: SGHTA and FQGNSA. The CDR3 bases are TGTGCCAGCAGCTTAGTTGGGACAGGGATCTCCTACGAGCAGTACTTC. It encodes CASSLVGTGISYEQYF.

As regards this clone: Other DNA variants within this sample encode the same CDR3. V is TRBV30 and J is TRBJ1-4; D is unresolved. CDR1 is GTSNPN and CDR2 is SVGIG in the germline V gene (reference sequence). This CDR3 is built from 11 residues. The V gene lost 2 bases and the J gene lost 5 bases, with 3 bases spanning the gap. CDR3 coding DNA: TGTGCCTGGAGTCTAAATGAAAAACTGTTTTTT. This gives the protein CAWSLNEKLFF.

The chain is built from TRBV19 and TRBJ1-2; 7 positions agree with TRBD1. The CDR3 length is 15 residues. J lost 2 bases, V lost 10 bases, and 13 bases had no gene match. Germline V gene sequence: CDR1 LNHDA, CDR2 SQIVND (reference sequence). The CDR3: CAIKEQDRPNYGYTF. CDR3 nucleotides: TGTGCCATAAAAGAGCAGGACAGGCCCAACTATGGCTACACCTTC.

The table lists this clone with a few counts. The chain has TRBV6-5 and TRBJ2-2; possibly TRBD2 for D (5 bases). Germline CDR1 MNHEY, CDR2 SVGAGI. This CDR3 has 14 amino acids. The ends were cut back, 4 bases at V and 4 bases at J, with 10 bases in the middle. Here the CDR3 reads CASSSGLITGELFF. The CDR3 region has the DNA TGTGCCAGCAGTTCCGGACTTATCACCGGGGAGCTGTTTTTT.

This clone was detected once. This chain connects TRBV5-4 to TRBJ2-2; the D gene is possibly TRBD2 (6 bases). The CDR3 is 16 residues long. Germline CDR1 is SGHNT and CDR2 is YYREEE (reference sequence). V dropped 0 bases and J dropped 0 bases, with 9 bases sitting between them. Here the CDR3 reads CASSLGGGANTGELFF. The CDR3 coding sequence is TGTGCCAGCAGCTTGGGCGGAGGGGCGAACACCGGGGAGCTGTTTTTT.

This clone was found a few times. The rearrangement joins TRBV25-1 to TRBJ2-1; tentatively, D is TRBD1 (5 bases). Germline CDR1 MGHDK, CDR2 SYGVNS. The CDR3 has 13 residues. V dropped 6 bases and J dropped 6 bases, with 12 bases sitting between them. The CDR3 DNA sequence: TGTGCCAGCAGATCCATTCAGGGCAATGAGCAGTTCTTC. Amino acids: CASRSIQGNEQFF. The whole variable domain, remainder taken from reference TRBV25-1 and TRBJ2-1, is EADIYQTPRYLVIGTGKKITLECSQTMGHDKMYWYQQDPGMELHLIHYSYGVNSTEKGDLSSESTVSRIRTEHFPLTLESARPSHTSQYLCASRSIQGNEQFFGPGTRLTVL.

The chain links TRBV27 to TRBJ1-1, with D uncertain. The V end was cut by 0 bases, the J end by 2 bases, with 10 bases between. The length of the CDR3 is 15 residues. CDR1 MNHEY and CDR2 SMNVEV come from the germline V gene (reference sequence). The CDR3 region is CASSLSGTRNTEAFF. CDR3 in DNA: TGTGCCAGCAGTTTATCGGGCACCCGTAACACTGAAGCTTTCTTT.

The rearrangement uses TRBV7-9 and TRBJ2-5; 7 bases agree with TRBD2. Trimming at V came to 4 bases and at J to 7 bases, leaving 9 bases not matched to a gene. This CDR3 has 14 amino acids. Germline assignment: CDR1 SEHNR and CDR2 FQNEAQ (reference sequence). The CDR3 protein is CASSSSGTGGTQYF. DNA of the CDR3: TGTGCCAGCAGCTCGAGTGGGACGGGGGGGACCCAGTACTTC.

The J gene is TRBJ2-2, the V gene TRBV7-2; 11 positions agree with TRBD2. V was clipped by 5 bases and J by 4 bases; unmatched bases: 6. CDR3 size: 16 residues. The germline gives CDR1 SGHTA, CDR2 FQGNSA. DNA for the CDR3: TGTGCCAGCAGCCCACTAGCGGGAGTGGGCACCGGGGAGCTGTTTTTT. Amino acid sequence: CASSPLAGVGTGELFF.

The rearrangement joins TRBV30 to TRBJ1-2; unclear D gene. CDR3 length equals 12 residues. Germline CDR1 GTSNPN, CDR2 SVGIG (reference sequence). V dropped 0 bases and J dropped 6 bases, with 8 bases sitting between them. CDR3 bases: TGTGCCTGGAGTGTACAGAGAGATGGCTACACCTTC. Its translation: CAWSVQRDGYTF. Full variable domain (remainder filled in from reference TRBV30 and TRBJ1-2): SQTIHQWPATLVQPVGSPLSLECTVEGTSNPNLYWYRQAAGRGLQLLFYSVGIGQISSEVPQNLSASRPQDRQFILSSKKLLLSDSGFYLCAWSVQRDGYTFGSGTRLTVV.